The next 28 T cell receptor beta chains were all read from a single sample in a study of blood T cell repertoires in COVID-19. Sequencing used immunoSEQ multiplex PCR; TCRdb keeps in-frame clones, though not all of them. This table holds about 59,000 clones, roughly 87% found once. The sample was peripheral blood. These receptors all stem from a man aged 80 or over in a cohort sampled during active COVID-19.

The chain has TRBV30 and TRBJ2-2; possibly TRBD1 for D (6 bases). V lost 2 bases and J lost 3, with 13 bases in between. Germline loops: CDR1 GTSNPN, CDR2 SVGIG (reference sequence). The CDR3 has 15 amino acids. The CDR3 sequence: CAWSTPGVDTGELFF. CDR3 bases: TGTGCCTGGAGTACCCCAGGGGTAGACACCGGGGAGCTGTTTTTT.

The chain combines TRBV6-1 with TRBJ1-3, with D unresolved. This CDR3 is 16 amino acids long. Germline CDR1 MNHNS, CDR2 SASEGT. V was pared by 1 base and J by 0 bases, with 10 bases between. The CDR3 is CASSEDYSHSGNTIYF. The CDR3 DNA reads TGTGCCAGCAGTGAAGATTACTCTCACTCTGGAAACACCATATATTTT.

The chain recombines TRBV11-1 with TRBJ1-1; no firm D call. Germline V gene lookup returns CDR1 SGHAT and CDR2 FQDESV (reference sequence). The CDR3 has 13 amino acids. V lost 2 bases to trimming and J lost 5 bases, with 9 bases between them. DNA of the CDR3: TGTGCCAGCAGCTTATATCGGGAAACTGAAGCTTTCTTT. Protein: CASSLYRETEAFF.

This chain uses TRBV5-6 with TRBJ2-6; 8 nucleotides align to TRBD1. The V gene's germline CDR1 is SGHDT and CDR2 YYEEEE. V was clipped by 2 bases and J by 2 bases; unmatched bases: 0. The CDR3 has 15 amino acids. CDR3 sequence reads: CASSLQGAGANVLTF. The CDR3 DNA reads TGTGCCAGCAGCTTACAGGGGGCTGGGGCCAACGTCCTGACTTTC. Based on the CDR3 plus reference TRBV5-6 and TRBJ2-6, the full variable domain is DAGVTQSPTHLIKTRGQQVTLRCSPKSGHDTVSWYQQALGQGPQFIFQYYEEEERQRGNFPDRFSGHQFPNYSSELNVNALLLGDSALYLCASSLQGAGANVLTFGAGSRLTVL.

CDR3 in DNA: TGTGCCAGCAGCGTATCTAGCGGGGGGGCCGACTACAATGAGCAGTTCTTC. The encoded protein is CASSVSSGGADYNEQFF. The rearrangement joins TRBV9 to TRBJ2-1; 12 bases map to TRBD2. The ends lost 1 base at V and 3 bases at J; junction bases unmatched: 5. The germline V gene encodes CDR1 SGDLS and CDR2 YYNGEE. The CDR3 is made up of 17 amino acids.

The J gene is TRBJ1-1, the V gene TRBV19; 9 nucleotides line up with TRBD1. Germline CDR1 reads LNHDA; CDR2 reads SQIVND (reference sequence). V shed 7 bases, J shed 4 bases, and the junction held 7 bases outside the gene matches. The CDR3 extends over 14 amino acids. CDR3 DNA: TGTGCCAGTACCGTACAGGGGGCGGGCACTGAAGCTTTCTTT. It yields the protein CASTVQGAGTEAFF.

The V gene is TRBV2, the J gene TRBJ1-6; D perhaps matches TRBD1 (6 bases). The CDR3 length is 13 residues. Germline V gives CDR1 SNHLY, CDR2 FYNNEI. The ends were cut back, 8 bases at V and 10 bases at J, with 15 bases in the middle. The CDR3 coding sequence is TGTGCCAGCCACAGGGCCTTAGGGTCACCCCTCCACTTT. This sequence encodes CASHRALGSPLHF.

This rearrangement joins TRBV12-3 or TRBV12-4 to TRBJ2-2; D remains ambiguous. This CDR3 is built from 11 residues. Trimming pared 6 bases from V and 6 bases from J, leaving 5 bases between. In DNA, the CDR3 is TGTGCCAGCAGACTCGCCGGGGAGCTGTTTTTT. Residues: CASRLAGELFF.

The V gene is TRBV6-2 or TRBV6-3, the J gene TRBJ1-2; TRBD1 matches 8 bases. Germline V gives CDR1 MNHEY, CDR2 SVGEGT. V lost 5 bases, J lost 2 bases, and 19 bases stayed unmatched. The CDR3 runs 19 residues. The CDR3 reads CASSKARTGRIGANYGYTF. CDR3 sequence (DNA): TGTGCCAGCAGTAAGGCCCGGACAGGGAGGATCGGTGCGAACTATGGCTACACCTTC.

The rearrangement uses TRBV20-1 and TRBJ2-7; 8 bases are shared with TRBD2. The length of the CDR3 is 16 residues. V lost 3 bases to trimming and J lost 3 bases; unmatched junction nucleotides: 13. Germline CDR1 DFQATT, CDR2 SNEGSKA (reference sequence). The CDR3 bases are TGCAGTGCTAGTCGCGGCGCTAGCGGGCTCGACTACGAGCAGTACTTC. Protein sequence: CSASRGASGLDYEQYF.

J is TRBJ2-7 and V is TRBV2, with 11 bases identical to TRBD2. Germline V gene sequence: CDR1 SNHLY, CDR2 FYNNEI. The CDR3 covers 15 residues. V lost 1 base, J lost 2 bases, and 1 base stayed unmatched. In DNA, the CDR3 is TGTGCCAGCAGTGAAGAGGGACTAGCGGCCTACGAGCAGTACTTC. Translated, it gives CASSEEGLAAYEQYF.

The chain carries TRBV4-2 and TRBJ1-5, with D possibly matching TRBD1 (6 bases). The germline V gene has CDR1 LGHNA and CDR2 YNFKEQ. The V end lost 4 bases, the J end lost 1 base, and 11 bases lay between the germline ends. The CDR3 length is 15 residues. CDR3 sequence reads: CASSPWTESNQPQHF. The CDR3 nucleotides read TGTGCCAGCAGCCCCTGGACAGAAAGCAATCAGCCCCAGCATTTT.

By frequency in the sample, this clone is medium-sized. Other nucleotide sequences in the sample specify the same CDR3. This chain connects TRBV7-8 to TRBJ2-7, with TRBD1 matching 10 bases. With V trimmed by 0 bases and J by 6 bases, 2 bases remained unmatched. The CDR3 consists of 14 residues. The germline V gene encodes CDR1 SGHVS and CDR2 FQNEAQ. The CDR3 sequence is CASSLADRGLEQYF. As DNA, the CDR3 is TGTGCCAGCAGCTTAGCCGACAGGGGGCTCGAGCAGTACTTC.

Comments on this clone: The conserved final phenylalanine or tryptophan is absent from the CDR3, which likely points to a read error. The DNA is omitted, as the CDR3 cannot be located on it reliably, and the CDR3 follows TCRdb's listing. The chain has TRBV20-1 and TRBJ2-7; the D segment call TRBD1 is taken from the table without a DNA check. CDR1 is DFQATT, CDR2 SNEGSKA, per germline (reference sequence). The CDR3 region is 11 residues in length, termini included. The CDR3 sequence is CSATTGNQVSI.

The CDR3 DNA reads TGTGCCAGCAGCCAAGATCGGGCAGGGGGCGACACTGAAGCTTTCTTT. This codes for CASSQDRAGGDTEAFF. This chain connects TRBV3-1 (or the pseudogene TRBV3-2) to TRBJ1-1; 8 bases line up with TRBD1. CDR3 length equals 16 residues. Germline lookup yields CDR1 LGHDT and CDR2 YNNKEL (reference sequence). V was pared by 0 bases and J by 3 bases, with 6 bases of the junction left unmatched.

This chain joins TRBV11-2 and TRBJ1-1; 8 nucleotides agree with TRBD1. The CDR3 is 14 residues long. The V gene end was trimmed by 5 bases and the J gene end by 4 bases; junction bases not matched to a gene: 6. From germline, CDR1 is SGHAT and CDR2 FQNNGV. CDR3 residues: CASSLQGAGTEAFF. The DNA of the CDR3 is TGTGCCAGCAGCCTCCAGGGGGCTGGCACTGAAGCTTTCTTT. The variable domain in full, with the rest retrieved from reference TRBV11-2 and TRBJ1-1, is EAGVAQSPRYKIIEKRQSVAFWCNPISGHATLYWYQQILGQGPKLLIQFQNNGVVDDSQLPKDRFSAERLKGVDSTLKIQPAKLEDSAVYLCASSLQGAGTEAFFGQGTRLTVV.

This chain connects TRBV5-4 to TRBJ2-3; D unresolved. Trimming removed 0 bases from V and 2 bases from J, with 4 bases in between. This CDR3 has 13 residues. CDR1 SGHNT and CDR2 YYREEE come from the germline V gene (reference sequence). The CDR3 protein is CASSLGLTDTQYF. In DNA, the CDR3 is TGTGCCAGCAGCTTGGGACTCACAGATACGCAGTATTTT.

The rearrangement links TRBV19 to TRBJ1-1; D remains unclear. V gave up 2 bases and J gave up 2 bases, with 9 bases separating them. The CDR3 runs to 14 residues. Germline loops: CDR1 LNHDA, CDR2 SQIVND (reference sequence). The CDR3: CASSISGFNTEAFF. DNA for the CDR3: TGTGCCAGTAGTATATCGGGGTTCAACACTGAAGCTTTCTTT.

The rearrangement uses TRBV7-8 and TRBJ2-7, with 7 nucleotides matching TRBD2. CDR1 is SGHVS, CDR2 FQNEAQ, per germline. J was trimmed by 5 bases and V by 5 bases; bases with no gene match: 3. The CDR3 is 12 residues long. As DNA, the CDR3 is TGTGCCAGCAGCGCGGGAGTGAACGAGCAGTACTTC. It translates to CASSAGVNEQYF.

V and J are TRBV7-2 and TRBJ2-3; 12 nucleotides agree with TRBD2. The ends lost 5 bases at V and 4 bases at J; junction bases unmatched: 4. Germline V gene data show CDR1 as SGHTA and CDR2 as FQGNSA. The length of the CDR3 is 15 residues. The CDR3 DNA reads TGTGCCAGCAGCGCCCGGACTAGCGGGGCAGATACGCAGTATTTT. Encoded protein: CASSARTSGADTQYF.

This chain uses TRBV19 with TRBJ2-5; TRBD1 is a possible D gene (6 bases). The germline gives CDR1 LNHDA, CDR2 SQIVND (reference sequence). The V end lost 4 bases, the J end lost 4 bases, and 16 bases lay between the germline ends. The CDR3 extends over 15 amino acids. The chain's CDR3 is CASSKVYRVGETQYF. The CDR3 DNA follows: TGTGCCAGTAGTAAGGTTTACAGGGTGGGAGAGACCCAGTACTTC. Supplemented by reference TRBV19 and TRBJ2-5, the full variable domain reads DGGITQSPKYLFRKEGQNVTLSCEQNLNHDAMYWYRQDPGQGLRLIYYSQIVNDFQKGDIAEGYSVSREKKESFPLTVTSAQKNPTAFYLCASSKVYRVGETQYFGPGTRLLVL.

This chain uses TRBV5-6 with TRBJ1-2; a possible D gene is TRBD1 (6 bases). This CDR3 contains 14 residues. The V end lost 5 bases, the J end lost 1 base, and 12 bases lay between the germline ends. CDR1 and CDR2 from the germline V gene are SGHDT and YYEEEE. The CDR3 loop is CASSFEQGNYGYTF. The CDR3 region has the DNA TGTGCCAGCAGTTTCGAACAGGGTAACTATGGCTACACCTTC. Full variable domain (rest looked up from reference TRBV5-6 and TRBJ1-2): DAGVTQSPTHLIKTRGQQVTLRCSPKSGHDTVSWYQQALGQGPQFIFQYYEEEERQRGNFPDRFSGHQFPNYSSELNVNALLLGDSALYLCASSFEQGNYGYTFGSGTRLTVV.

The sample holds one count of this clone. The CDR3 here is CATSDFGSANTGELFF. For the CDR3, the DNA is TGTGCCACCAGTGATTTCGGGAGCGCGAACACCGGGGAGCTGTTTTTT. The gene calls are TRBV24-1 and TRBJ2-2, with D possibly being TRBD2 (6 bases). CDR1 is KGHDR and CDR2 is SFDVKD in the germline V gene. Trimming shortened V by 1 base and J by 0 bases, and 8 bases separated the two germline ends. The CDR3 is made up of 16 amino acids.

The V and J genes are TRBV27 and TRBJ2-7; TRBD2 agrees at 7 bases. The CDR3 extends over 13 amino acids. J lost 3 bases, V lost 6 bases, and 5 bases had no gene match. The germline V gene has CDR1 MNHEY and CDR2 SMNVEV (reference sequence). The CDR3: CASRGEGFYEQYF. The CDR3 coding sequence is TGTGCCAGCAGGGGGGAGGGGTTCTACGAGCAGTACTTC.

This sequence joins TRBV19 and TRBJ2-1, with D possibly TRBD2 on 6 matching bases. CDR3 length: 16 residues. Per the germline V gene, CDR1 is LNHDA and CDR2 is SQIVND (reference sequence). V was cut by 5 bases and J by 6 bases, with 20 bases left in between. CDR3 DNA sequence: TGTGCCAGTAGTCGTAATGGGGCGGGATTTGGCAATGAGCAGTTCTTC. This encodes CASSRNGAGFGNEQFF.

This chain connects TRBV6-6 to TRBJ2-3; 8 bases agree with TRBD1. Trimming took 2 bases from V and 3 from J; bases not matched to a gene: 7. The CDR3 has 16 amino acids. Germline CDR1 reads MNHNY; CDR2 reads SVGAGI (reference sequence). The CDR3 DNA reads TGTGCCAGCAGTTACGCCCAGGGGGCGCGTACAGATACGCAGTATTTT. This codes for CASSYAQGARTDTQYF.

This chain connects TRBV5-1 to TRBJ2-5, with D hard to call. The CDR3 contains 13 residues. The V gene's germline CDR1 is SGHRS and CDR2 YFSETQ. Between the trimmed V and J ends, which lost 6 bases and 6 bases, there was a span of 15 bases. The CDR3 bases are TGCGCCAGCACCCTTCAGACTGACCAGACCCAGTACTTC. Its protein is CASTLQTDQTQYF.

The rearrangement uses TRBV4-3 and TRBJ2-6; D gene uncertain. Germline V gene data show CDR1 as LGHNA and CDR2 as YSLEER. V was pared by 1 base and J by 0 bases, with 7 bases between. CDR3 length: 16 residues. The CDR3 bases are TGCGCCAGCAGCCAAGCTTACAGCTCTGGGGCCAACGTCCTGACTTTC. The encoded protein is CASSQAYSSGANVLTF.